This TCR beta chain was found in a study of blood T cell repertoires in COVID-19. The CDR3 totals 12 residues. Germline trimming cut 7 bases from V and 4 bases from J; bases unmatched to any gene: 0. Only in-frame clones appear in the TCRdb table, and some are missing; sequencing was by immunoSEQ multiplex PCR. Counted here are 130,000 or so clones, roughly nine tenths occurring once; the ten biggest clones make up roughly 2.5%. Sequencing used peripheral blood. This sequence was found in a human donor with COVID-19, enrolled during active disease. The donor label of this sample is uncertain. The J gene is TRBJ2-2, the V gene TRBV12-3 or TRBV12-4; 7 nucleotides match TRBD1. CDR3 loop: CASTGGTGELFF. The CDR3 coding sequence is TGTGCCAGCACAGGGGGCACCGGGGAGCTGTTTTTT.